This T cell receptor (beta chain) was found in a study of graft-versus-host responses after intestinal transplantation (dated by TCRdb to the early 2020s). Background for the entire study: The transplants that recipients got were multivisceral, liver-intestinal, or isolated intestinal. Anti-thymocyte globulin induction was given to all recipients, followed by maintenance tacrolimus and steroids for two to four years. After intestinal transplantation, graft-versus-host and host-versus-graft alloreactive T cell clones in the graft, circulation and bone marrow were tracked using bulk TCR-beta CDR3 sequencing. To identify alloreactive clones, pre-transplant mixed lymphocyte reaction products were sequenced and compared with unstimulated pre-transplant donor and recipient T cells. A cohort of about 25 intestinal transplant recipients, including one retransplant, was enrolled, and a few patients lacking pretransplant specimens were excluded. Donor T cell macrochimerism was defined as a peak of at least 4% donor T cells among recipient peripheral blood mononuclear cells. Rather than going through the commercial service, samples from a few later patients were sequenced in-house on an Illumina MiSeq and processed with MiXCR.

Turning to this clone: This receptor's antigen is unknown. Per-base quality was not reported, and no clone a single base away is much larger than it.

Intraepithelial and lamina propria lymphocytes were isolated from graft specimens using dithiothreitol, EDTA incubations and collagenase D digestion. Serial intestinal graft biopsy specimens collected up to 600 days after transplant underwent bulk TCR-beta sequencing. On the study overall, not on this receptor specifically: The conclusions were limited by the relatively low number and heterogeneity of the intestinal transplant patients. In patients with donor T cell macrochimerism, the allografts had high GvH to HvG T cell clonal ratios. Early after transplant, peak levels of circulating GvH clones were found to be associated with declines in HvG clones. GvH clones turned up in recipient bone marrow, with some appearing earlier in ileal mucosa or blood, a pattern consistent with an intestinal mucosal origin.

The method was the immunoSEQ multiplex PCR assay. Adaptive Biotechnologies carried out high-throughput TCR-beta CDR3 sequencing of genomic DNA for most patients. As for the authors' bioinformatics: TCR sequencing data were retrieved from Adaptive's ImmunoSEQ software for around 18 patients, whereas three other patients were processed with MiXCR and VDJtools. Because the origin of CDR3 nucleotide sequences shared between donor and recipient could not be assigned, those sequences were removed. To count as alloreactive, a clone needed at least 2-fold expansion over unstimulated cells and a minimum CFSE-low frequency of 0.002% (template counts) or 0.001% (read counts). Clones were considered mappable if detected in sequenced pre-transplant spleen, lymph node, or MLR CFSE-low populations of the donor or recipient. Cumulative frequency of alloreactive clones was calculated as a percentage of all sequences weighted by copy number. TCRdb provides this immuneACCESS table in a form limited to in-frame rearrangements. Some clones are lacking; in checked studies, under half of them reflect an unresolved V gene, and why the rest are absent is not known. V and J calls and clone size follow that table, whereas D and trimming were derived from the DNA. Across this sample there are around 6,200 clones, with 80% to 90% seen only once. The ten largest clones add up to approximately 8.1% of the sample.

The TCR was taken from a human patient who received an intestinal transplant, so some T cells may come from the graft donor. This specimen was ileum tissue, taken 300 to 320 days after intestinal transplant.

The CDR3 sequence is CASSEGGHSSYNEQFF. In nucleotides, the sequence is TGTGCCAGCAGCGAGGGGGGACACAGCTCCTACAATGAGCAGTTCTTC. Here the chain combines TRBV9 and TRBJ2-1; the D gene could be TRBD1 or TRBD2, each one agreeing over 6 bases. Trimming at the junction amounts to 3 bases on V and 0 bases on J, and the germline ends lie 13 bases apart. The germline V gene supplies CDR1 SGDLS and CDR2 YYNGEE. Including the terminal cysteine and phenylalanine, the CDR3 comprises 16 residues. Only the CDR3 DNA stays, 48 bases, in frame from base 1.